This T cell receptor (beta chain) appears in the sequencing data of a study of blood T cell repertoires in COVID-19. Background on the study: There were acute and convalescent COVID-19 samples, and they came from the United States, Italy and Spain.

Trimming took 2 bases from V and 2 from J; bases not matched to a gene: 9. This CDR3 has 17 amino acids. Germline V gene lookup returns CDR1 MNHEY and CDR2 SVGEGT. Some clones are missing from TCRdb's copy, which holds only in-frame ones; the method was immunoSEQ multiplex PCR. Of just over 250,000 clones listed, 91% were seen once; the top ten hold 2.5% to 3%. The sequencing sample was made of peripheral blood. The J gene is TRBJ2-5, the V gene TRBV6-2 or TRBV6-3, with 9 bases lining up with TRBD2. The receptor comes from a person between 18 and 30 years old with COVID-19, enrolled during active disease. The CDR3 protein is CASSYGGLAKVQETQYF. CDR3 nucleotide sequence: TGTGCCAGCAGTTACGGTGGACTAGCGAAAGTTCAAGAGACCCAGTACTTC.